The 27 T cell receptor beta chains presented below share a single source sample, sequenced in a study of monozygotic twins with inflammatory bowel disease. TCRdb reworked the 5' RACE reads into one entry per CDR3 protein, no DNA. Recorded for this sample: approximately 150,000 distinct CDR3 sequences. Sequencing used blood. Receptor source: a human donor with ulcerative colitis or Crohn's disease, or a healthy co-twin of an affected twin (not recorded which).

The CDR3 here is CSARDLGGAGSYNSPLHF. V usage is TRBV20-1 and J usage is TRBJ1-6; TCRdb's assignment of TRBD1 cannot be checked, as there is no DNA. The V gene's germline CDR1 is DFQATT and CDR2 SNEGSKA (reference sequence). The CDR3 spans 18 residues.

The chain has TRBV10-3 and TRBJ2-7; the TCRdb call, TRBD1, lacks DNA for checking. Per germline, CDR1 ENHRY and CDR2 SYGVKD. The CDR3 totals 14 residues. The CDR3 reads CAISTDRGWYEQYF.

This chain uses TRBV30 with TRBJ1-6. Germline V gene data show CDR1 as GTSNPN and CDR2 as SVGIG (reference sequence). The CDR3 has 18 amino acids. The CDR3 reads CAWSLRYITASYNSPLHF. The full variable domain, in which reference TRBV30 and TRBJ1-6 provide the parts outside the CDR3, is SQTIHQWPATLVQPVGSPLSLECTVEGTSNPNLYWYRQAAGRGLQLLFYSVGIGQISSEVPQNLSASRPQDRQFILSSKKLLLSDSGFYLCAWSLRYITASYNSPLHFGNGTRLTVT.

CDR3 protein: CASVGSPYNEQFF. J is TRBJ2-1 and V is TRBV6-5. Germline CDR1 MNHEY, CDR2 SVGAGI. There are 13 residues in the CDR3.

The rearrangement uses TRBV5-5 and TRBJ1-6; absent DNA, TCRdb's TRBD1 call cannot be checked. Germline CDR1 is SGHKS and CDR2 is YYEKEE (reference sequence). The CDR3 sequence is 16 residues long. CDR3 sequence: CASSPGRGAYNSPLHF.

The rearrangement links TRBV7-9 to TRBJ1-5; the D call from TCRdb, TRBD1, cannot be confirmed without DNA. Germline CDR1 reads SEHNR; CDR2 reads FQNEAQ (reference sequence). The CDR3 has 17 amino acids. This CDR3 is CASSLGTGAPGQQPQHF.

The V and J genes are TRBV7-9 and TRBJ2-1; TCRdb indicates TRBD1, and absent DNA this call remains unverified. From germline, CDR1 is SEHNR and CDR2 FQNEAQ (reference sequence). The CDR3 has 14 residues. CDR3 residues: CASLQGSSYNEQFF.

The genes are TRBV6-5 and TRBJ1-5; absent DNA, TCRdb's TRBD1 call cannot be checked. CDR1 is MNHEY, CDR2 SVGAGI, per germline. The CDR3 runs 16 residues. Here the CDR3 reads CASSYLRRGRNQPQHF.

The CDR3: CSVAFTGITYNEQFF. V usage is TRBV29-1 and J usage is TRBJ2-1; lacking DNA, the TRBD1 call made by TCRdb goes unchecked. The CDR3 is 15 residues long. CDR1 and CDR2 (germline): SQVTM, ANQGSEA.

The rearrangement joins TRBV5-1 to TRBJ2-1; TCRdb reports TRBD2, a call that lacks DNA to check it against. Germline V CDR1 and CDR2: SGHRS, YFSETQ. CDR3 length equals 18 residues. The CDR3 sequence: CASSSRSGGGNSYNEQFF.

CDR3 region: CASSLGLAGGRRPYEQYF. V usage is TRBV6-2 or TRBV6-3 and J usage is TRBJ2-7; the D call of TRBD2 rests on TCRdb alone, since no DNA is present to check it. This CDR3 contains 18 residues. Germline V lookup: CDR1 MNHEY, CDR2 SVGEGT.

The CDR3 loop reads CAISSLTGTNSPYNEQFF. The chain recombines TRBV10-3 with TRBJ2-1; TCRdb's assignment of TRBD1 cannot be checked, as there is no DNA. The CDR3 has 18 residues. Germline lookup yields CDR1 ENHRY and CDR2 SYGVKD.

V usage is TRBV5-6 and J usage is TRBJ2-3; TCRdb calls TRBD2, which cannot be checked without DNA. CDR1 SGHDT and CDR2 YYEEEE come from the germline V gene. The CDR3 has 15 amino acids. The CDR3 loop reads CASSGPGLAPDTQYF. The full variable domain, in which reference TRBV5-6 and TRBJ2-3 provide the parts outside the CDR3, is DAGVTQSPTHLIKTRGQQVTLRCSPKSGHDTVSWYQQALGQGPQFIFQYYEEEERQRGNFPDRFSGHQFPNYSSELNVNALLLGDSALYLCASSGPGLAPDTQYFGPGTRLTVL.

CDR3 loop: CASSLVSGLAGGSTDTQYF. The chain employs TRBV7-6 and TRBJ2-3; TCRdb's D gene call, TRBD2, goes unchecked for lack of DNA. CDR3 size: 19 residues. Germline V gene sequence: CDR1 SGHVS, CDR2 FNYEAQ.

The V gene is TRBV20-1, the J gene TRBJ2-5; no DNA is available, so the TRBD1 call from TCRdb remains unchecked. The CDR3 is 12 amino acids. Germline V gene sequence: CDR1 DFQATT, CDR2 SNEGSKA (reference sequence). CDR3 amino acids: CSPHVGGKTQYF.

This chain connects TRBV19 to TRBJ1-4. Germline CDR1 LNHDA, CDR2 SQIVND (reference sequence). CDR3 length equals 15 residues. The CDR3 is CASTSGRTTNEKLFF.

The V gene is TRBV11-2, the J gene TRBJ2-1; checking the TCRdb D call of TRBD2 is not possible without DNA. The CDR3 sequence is 16 residues long. Germline V gene data show CDR1 as SGHAT and CDR2 as FQNNGV. CDR3 region: CASSPTSGVSYNEQFF.

This chain joins TRBV4-1 and TRBJ2-7; TCRdb selects TRBD1, and the lack of DNA leaves this call unchecked. The CDR3 runs 15 residues. The germline CDR1 and CDR2 sequences are MGHRA and YSYEKL. CDR3 in amino acids: CASSRTRDTSYEQYF.

The genes are TRBV5-1 and TRBJ1-1; TCRdb's D call of TRBD1 is untestable without DNA. The CDR3 runs 13 residues. Germline CDR1 SGHRS, CDR2 YFSETQ. The CDR3 loop reads CASSSRGDTEAFF.

The chain employs TRBV20-1 and TRBJ1-3. CDR1 DFQATT and CDR2 SNEGSKA come from the germline V gene (reference sequence). This CDR3 region has 13 residues. CDR3 loop: CSARVQVGNTIYF.

The chain links TRBV20-1 to TRBJ1-5; the D call of TRBD1 rests on TCRdb alone, since no DNA is present to check it. CDR1 and CDR2 from the germline V gene are DFQATT and SNEGSKA (reference sequence). This CDR3 is 14 amino acids long. CDR3 residues: CSALKGASNQPQHF.

CDR3 sequence: CASSLGQGLMNTEAFF. The chain joins TRBV5-1 to TRBJ1-1; the D gene TCRdb calls, TRBD1, cannot be checked with no DNA. Germline V lookup: CDR1 SGHRS, CDR2 YFSETQ. CDR3 size: 16 residues.

The J gene is TRBJ2-7, the V gene TRBV5-6; without DNA, the TCRdb call of TRBD1 cannot be checked. Per the germline V gene, CDR1 is SGHDT and CDR2 is YYEEEE. The CDR3 length is 14 residues. The CDR3 protein is CASRGARRTHEQYF.

J is TRBJ1-1 and V is TRBV20-1. The CDR3 runs to 11 residues. Germline values: CDR1 DFQATT, CDR2 SNEGSKA (reference sequence). The CDR3 loop is CSARVRTEKMF.

The rearrangement uses TRBV6-1 and TRBJ2-3; with no DNA, the TCRdb D assignment of TRBD1 cannot be verified. This CDR3 contains 15 residues. Germline CDR1 MNHNS, CDR2 SASEGT. CDR3 region: CASSPQGLDTDTQYF.

V and J are TRBV20-1 and TRBJ2-7. This CDR3 comprises 13 residues. The germline V gene encodes CDR1 DFQATT and CDR2 SNEGSKA (reference sequence). The CDR3 here is CSLATQTDYEQYF.

The rearrangement links TRBV5-1 to TRBJ2-3. The CDR3 spans 13 residues. Germline CDR1 SGHRS, CDR2 YFSETQ. This chain's CDR3 is CASSVSGTDTQYF. The full variable domain, with the rest looked up from reference TRBV5-1 and TRBJ2-3, is KAGVTQTPRYLIKTRGQQVTLSCSPISGHRSVSWYQQTPGQGLQFLFEYFSETQRNKGNFPGRFSGRQFSNSRSEMNVSTLELGDSALYLCASSVSGTDTQYFGPGTRLTVL.